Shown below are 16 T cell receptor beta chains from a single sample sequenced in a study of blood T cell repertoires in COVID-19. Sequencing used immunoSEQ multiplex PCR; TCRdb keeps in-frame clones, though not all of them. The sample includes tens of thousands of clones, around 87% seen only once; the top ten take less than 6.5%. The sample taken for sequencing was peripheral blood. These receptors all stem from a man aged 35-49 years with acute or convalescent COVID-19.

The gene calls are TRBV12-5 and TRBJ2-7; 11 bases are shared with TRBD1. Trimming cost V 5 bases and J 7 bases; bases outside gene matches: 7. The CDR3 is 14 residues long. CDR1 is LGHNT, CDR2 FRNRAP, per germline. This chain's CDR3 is CASGTGQGAEEQYF. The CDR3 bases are TGTGCTAGTGGTACCGGACAGGGGGCAGAAGAGCAGTACTTC.

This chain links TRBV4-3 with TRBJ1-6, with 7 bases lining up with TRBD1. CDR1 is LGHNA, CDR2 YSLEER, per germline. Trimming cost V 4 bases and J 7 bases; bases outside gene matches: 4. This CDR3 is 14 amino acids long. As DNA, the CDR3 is TGCGCCAGCAGCCCGGACAGGTTCAATTCACCCCTCCACTTT. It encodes CASSPDRFNSPLHF.

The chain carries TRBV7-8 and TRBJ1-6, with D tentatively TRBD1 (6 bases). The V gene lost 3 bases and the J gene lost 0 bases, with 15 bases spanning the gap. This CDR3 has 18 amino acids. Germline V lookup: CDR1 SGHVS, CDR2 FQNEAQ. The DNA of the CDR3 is TGTGCCAGCAGCTTGGACAGCGGGGCTAGCTCCTATAATTCACCCCTCCACTTT. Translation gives CASSLDSGASSYNSPLHF.

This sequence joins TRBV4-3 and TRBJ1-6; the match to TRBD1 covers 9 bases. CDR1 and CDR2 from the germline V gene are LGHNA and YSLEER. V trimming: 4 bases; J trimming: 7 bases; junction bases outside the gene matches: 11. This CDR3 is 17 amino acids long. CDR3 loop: CASSPKRPGQGNSPLHF. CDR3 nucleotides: TGCGCCAGCAGCCCTAAACGCCCGGGACAGGGCAATTCACCCCTCCACTTT.

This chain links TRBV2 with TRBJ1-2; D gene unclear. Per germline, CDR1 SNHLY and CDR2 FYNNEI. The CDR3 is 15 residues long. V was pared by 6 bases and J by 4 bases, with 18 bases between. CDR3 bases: TGTGCCAGCAGGGAGCTGGACTCTTCATCCTATGGCTACACCTTC. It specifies CASRELDSSSYGYTF.

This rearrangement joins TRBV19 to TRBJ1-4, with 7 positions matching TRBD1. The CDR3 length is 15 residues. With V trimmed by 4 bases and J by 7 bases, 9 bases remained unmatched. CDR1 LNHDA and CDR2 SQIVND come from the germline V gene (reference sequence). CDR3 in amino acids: CASSTHRQGGEKLFF. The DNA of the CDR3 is TGTGCCAGTAGTACCCACCGACAGGGTGGTGAAAAACTGTTTTTT.

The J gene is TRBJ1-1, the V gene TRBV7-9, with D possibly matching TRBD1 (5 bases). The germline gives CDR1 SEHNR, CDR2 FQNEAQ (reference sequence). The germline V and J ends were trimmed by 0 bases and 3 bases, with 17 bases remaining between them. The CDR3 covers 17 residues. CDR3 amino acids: CASSLALLKGYDTEAFF. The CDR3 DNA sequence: TGTGCCAGCAGCTTAGCGCTGCTTAAGGGGTATGACACTGAAGCTTTCTTT.

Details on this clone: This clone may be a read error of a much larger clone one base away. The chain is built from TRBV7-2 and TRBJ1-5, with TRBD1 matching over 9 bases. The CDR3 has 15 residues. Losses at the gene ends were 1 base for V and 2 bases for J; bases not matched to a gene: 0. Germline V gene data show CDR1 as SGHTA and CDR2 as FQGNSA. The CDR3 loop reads CASSLGTGGNQPQHF. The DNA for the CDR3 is TGTGCCAGCAGCTTAGGGACAGGGGGCAATCAGCCCCAGCATTTT.

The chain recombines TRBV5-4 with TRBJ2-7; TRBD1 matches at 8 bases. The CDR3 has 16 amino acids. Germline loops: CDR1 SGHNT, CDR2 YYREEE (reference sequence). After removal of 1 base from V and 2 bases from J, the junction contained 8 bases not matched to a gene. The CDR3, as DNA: TGTGCCAGCAGCTTGCCCGGACAGGGCCCGACCTACGAGCAGTACTTC. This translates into CASSLPGQGPTYEQYF.

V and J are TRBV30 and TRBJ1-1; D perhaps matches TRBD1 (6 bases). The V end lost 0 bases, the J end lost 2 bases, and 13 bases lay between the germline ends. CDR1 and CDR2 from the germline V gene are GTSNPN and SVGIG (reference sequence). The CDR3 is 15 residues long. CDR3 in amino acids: CAWSVPGHGNTEAFF. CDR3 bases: TGTGCCTGGAGTGTCCCGGGACACGGAAACACTGAAGCTTTCTTT.

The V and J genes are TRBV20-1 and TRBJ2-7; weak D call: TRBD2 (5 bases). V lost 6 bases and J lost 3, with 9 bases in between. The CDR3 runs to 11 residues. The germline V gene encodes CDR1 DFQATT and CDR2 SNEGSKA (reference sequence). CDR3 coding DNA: TGCAGTGCCCCCGGGGTCTACGAGCAGTACTTC. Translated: CSAPGVYEQYF.

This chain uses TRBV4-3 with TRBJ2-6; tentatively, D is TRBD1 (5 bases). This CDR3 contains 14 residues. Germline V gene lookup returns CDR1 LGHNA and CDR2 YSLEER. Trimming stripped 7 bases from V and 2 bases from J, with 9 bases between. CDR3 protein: CASNRFPGANVLTF. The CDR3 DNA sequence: TGCGCCAGCAACAGGTTTCCTGGGGCCAACGTCCTGACTTTC.

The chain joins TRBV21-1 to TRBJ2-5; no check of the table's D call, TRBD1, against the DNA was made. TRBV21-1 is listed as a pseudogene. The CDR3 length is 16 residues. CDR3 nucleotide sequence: TGTGCCAGCACCAAAAGGGTCCAGGGGTACCAAGAGACCCAGTACTTC. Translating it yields CASTKRVQGYQETQYF.

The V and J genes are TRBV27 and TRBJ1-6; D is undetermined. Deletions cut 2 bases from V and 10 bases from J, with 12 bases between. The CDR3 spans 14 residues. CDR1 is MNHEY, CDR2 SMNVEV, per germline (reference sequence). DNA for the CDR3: TGTGCCAGCAGTTTACTTGGGTGGAGGTCACCCCTCCACTTT. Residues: CASSLLGWRSPLHF.

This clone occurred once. The CDR3 region is CASSLARGGNTIYF. As DNA, the CDR3 is TGTGCCAGCAGCTTAGCCAGGGGAGGAAACACCATATATTTT. This rearrangement joins TRBV11-2 to TRBJ1-3; TRBD1 might be the D (6 bases). Germline loops: CDR1 SGHAT, CDR2 FQNNGV. V shed 1 base and J shed 4 bases, with 8 bases lying between them. The CDR3 loop spans 14 amino acids.

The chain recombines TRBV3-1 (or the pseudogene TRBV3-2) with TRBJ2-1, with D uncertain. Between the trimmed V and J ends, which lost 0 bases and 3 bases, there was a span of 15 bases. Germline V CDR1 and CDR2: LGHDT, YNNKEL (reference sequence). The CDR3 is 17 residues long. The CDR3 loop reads CASSQDAAIRLYNEQFF. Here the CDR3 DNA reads TGTGCCAGCAGCCAAGACGCTGCGATAAGACTCTACAATGAGCAGTTCTTC.